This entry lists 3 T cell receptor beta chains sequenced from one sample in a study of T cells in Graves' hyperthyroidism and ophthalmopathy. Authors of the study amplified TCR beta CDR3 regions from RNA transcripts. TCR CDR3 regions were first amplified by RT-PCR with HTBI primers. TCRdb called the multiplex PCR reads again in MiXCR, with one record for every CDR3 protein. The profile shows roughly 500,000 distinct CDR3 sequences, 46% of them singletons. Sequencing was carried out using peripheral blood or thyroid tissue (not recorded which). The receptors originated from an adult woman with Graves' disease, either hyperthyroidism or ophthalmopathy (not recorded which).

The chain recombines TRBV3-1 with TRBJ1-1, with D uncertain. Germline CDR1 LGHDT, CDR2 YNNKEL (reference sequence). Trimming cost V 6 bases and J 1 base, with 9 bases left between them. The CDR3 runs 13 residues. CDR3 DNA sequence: TGTGCCAGCAGGGGCGAGGGGAACACTGAAGCTTTCTTT. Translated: CASRGEGNTEAFF.

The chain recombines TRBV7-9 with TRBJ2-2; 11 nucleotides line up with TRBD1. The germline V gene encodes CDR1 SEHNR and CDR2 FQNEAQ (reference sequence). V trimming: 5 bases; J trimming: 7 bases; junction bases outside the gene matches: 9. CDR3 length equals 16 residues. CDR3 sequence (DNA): TGTGCCAGCAGCCTTGGGACAGGGGGAAATAACGGGGAGCTGTTTTTT. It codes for CASSLGTGGNNGELFF.

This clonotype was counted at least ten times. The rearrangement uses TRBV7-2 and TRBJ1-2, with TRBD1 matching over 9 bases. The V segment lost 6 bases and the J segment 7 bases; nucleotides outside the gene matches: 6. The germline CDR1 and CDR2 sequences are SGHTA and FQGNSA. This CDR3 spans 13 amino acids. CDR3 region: CASRLDRGGGYTF. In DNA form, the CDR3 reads TGTGCCAGCAGGTTGGACAGGGGAGGTGGCTACACCTTC. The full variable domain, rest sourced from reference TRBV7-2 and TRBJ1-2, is GAGVSQSPSNKVTEKGKDVELRCDPISGHTALYWYRQSLGQGLEFLIYFQGNSAPDKSGLPSDRFSAERTGGSVSTLTIQRTQQEDSAVYLCASRLDRGGGYTFGSGTRLTVV.